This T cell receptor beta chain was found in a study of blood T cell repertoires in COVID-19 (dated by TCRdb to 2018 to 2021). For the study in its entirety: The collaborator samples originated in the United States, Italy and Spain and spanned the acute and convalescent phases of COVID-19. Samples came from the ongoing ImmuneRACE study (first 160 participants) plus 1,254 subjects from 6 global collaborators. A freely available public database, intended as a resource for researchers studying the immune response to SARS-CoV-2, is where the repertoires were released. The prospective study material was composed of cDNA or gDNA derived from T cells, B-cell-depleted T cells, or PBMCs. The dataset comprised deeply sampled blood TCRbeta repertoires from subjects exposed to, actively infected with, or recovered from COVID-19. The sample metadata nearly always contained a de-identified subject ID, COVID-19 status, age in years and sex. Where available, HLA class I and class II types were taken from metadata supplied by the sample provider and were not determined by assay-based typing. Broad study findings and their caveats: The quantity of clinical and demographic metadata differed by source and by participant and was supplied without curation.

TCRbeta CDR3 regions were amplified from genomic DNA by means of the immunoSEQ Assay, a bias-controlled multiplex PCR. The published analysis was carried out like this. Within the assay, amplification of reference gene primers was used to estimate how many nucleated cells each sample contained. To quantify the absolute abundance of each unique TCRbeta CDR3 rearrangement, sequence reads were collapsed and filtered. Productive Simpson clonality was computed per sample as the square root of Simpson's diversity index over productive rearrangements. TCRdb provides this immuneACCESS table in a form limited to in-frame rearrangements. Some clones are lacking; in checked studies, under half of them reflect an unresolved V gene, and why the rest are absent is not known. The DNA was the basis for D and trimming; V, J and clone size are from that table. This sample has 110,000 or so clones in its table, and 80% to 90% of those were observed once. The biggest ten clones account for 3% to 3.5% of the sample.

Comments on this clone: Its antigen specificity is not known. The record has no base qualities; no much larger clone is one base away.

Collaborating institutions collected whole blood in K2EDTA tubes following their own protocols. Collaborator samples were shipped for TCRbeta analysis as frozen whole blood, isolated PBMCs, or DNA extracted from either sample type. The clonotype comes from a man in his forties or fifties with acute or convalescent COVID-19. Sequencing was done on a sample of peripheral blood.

The bases read TGTGCCAGCAGCCAACTACTAGCGGGGGGGCAAACAGATACGCAGTATTTT. This yields the protein CASSQLLAGGQTDTQYF. The chain links TRBV4-2 with TRBJ2-3; 13 bases in the junction line up with TRBD2. CDR1 and CDR2 are drawn from the germline V gene: LGHNA, YNFKEQ. Relative to germline, V is missing 2 bases and J is missing 3 bases, with 5 bases of the junction outside any gene match. Inclusive of the bounding cysteine and phenylalanine, the CDR3 is 17 residues long. Of the read, only the CDR3 DNA is kept; its 51 bases are in frame from base 1.